This passage covers 24 T cell receptor beta chains from one sample sequenced in a study of identical twins. MiXCR was run by TCRdb on the 5' RACE reads, yielding one entry per CDR3 protein. The data hold about 470,000 distinct CDR3 sequences, with 24% observed a single time. This sample was shared with a second study, whose subject was T cells expressing NK-cell markers.

The sequencing sample was made of CD4+ T cells sorted from blood. Receptors were obtained from a woman under 30 in good health.

The table lists this clonotype with a few counts. The chain has TRBV10-3 and TRBJ2-2; 7 bases line up with TRBD1. Germline CDR1 ENHRY, CDR2 SYGVKD. The CDR3 contains 14 residues. V lost 2 bases to trimming and J lost 6 bases; unmatched junction nucleotides: 3. This CDR3 reads CAISEGQGAGELFF. The CDR3 DNA is TGTGCCATCAGTGAGGGGCAGGGGGCCGGGGAGCTGTTTTTT.

The V gene is TRBV28, the J gene TRBJ1-2, with D possibly TRBD1 on 6 matching bases. V was pared by 6 bases and J by 5 bases, with 16 bases between. Germline CDR1 MDHEN, CDR2 SYDVKM. The CDR3 loop spans 14 amino acids. The CDR3 DNA follows: TGTGCCAGCAGAACAGGGTTAAGTAATTATGGCTACACCTTC. It is translated as CASRTGLSNYGYTF.

The chain's CDR3 is CASEGGQGTDTQYF. The CDR3 DNA reads TGCGCCAGCGAGGGGGGACAGGGAACAGATACGCAGTATTTT. The V call is TRBV5-1, the J call TRBJ2-3; 9 bases fit TRBD1. Germline loops: CDR1 SGHRS, CDR2 YFSETQ. V shed 7 bases and J 3 bases; nucleotides not matched to a gene: 6. The CDR3 is 14 residues long.

The J gene is TRBJ2-1, the V gene TRBV11-3; weak D call: TRBD1 (5 bases). CDR1 is SGHNT, CDR2 YENEEA, per germline. CDR3 length: 14 amino acids. Trimming left V 6 bases short and J 6 bases short, with 15 bases between. CDR3 nucleotides: TGTGCCAGCAGTCCAGGGAATGCGGTCAATGAGCAGTTCTTC. Residues: CASSPGNAVNEQFF. Supplemented by reference TRBV11-3 and TRBJ2-1, the full variable domain reads EAGVVQSPRYKIIEKKQPVAFWCNPISGHNTLYWYLQNLGQGPELLIRYENEEAVDDSQLPKDRFSAERLKGVDSTLKIQPAELGDSAVYLCASSPGNAVNEQFFGPGTRLTVL.

A few counts support this clonotype. The chain combines TRBV4-2 with TRBJ2-2; TRBD1 aligns across 9 bases. The V and J ends lost 6 bases and 9 bases, in that order; junction bases with no gene match: 8. Germline CDR1 reads LGHNA; CDR2 reads YNFKEQ. The CDR3 extends over 14 amino acids. The CDR3 nucleotides are TGTGCCAGCAGACCGGGACAGGGAGGCCGGGAGCTGTTTTTT. Encoded protein: CASRPGQGGRELFF.

This clonotype was seen a handful of times. This chain joins TRBV29-1 and TRBJ2-7; the match to TRBD1 covers 8 bases. Germline V gene lookup returns CDR1 SQVTM and CDR2 ANQGSEA. V was pared by 6 bases and J by 2 bases, with 3 bases of the junction left unmatched. This CDR3 is 12 amino acids long. Here the CDR3 DNA reads TGCAGCGTCGGACAGGGAGCCTACGAGCAGTACTTC. As protein: CSVGQGAYEQYF.

This clonotype was recorded once. The chain combines TRBV20-1 with TRBJ2-3; D gene unclear. The CDR3 totals 14 residues. V shed 2 bases and J shed 1 base, with 10 bases lying between them. Germline assignment: CDR1 DFQATT and CDR2 SNEGSKA (reference sequence). The CDR3 loop is CSARIPYGTDTQYF. CDR3 sequence (DNA): TGCAGTGCTAGAATCCCTTATGGCACAGATACGCAGTATTTT.

The sample holds one count of this clonotype. The rearrangement uses TRBV5-5 and TRBJ1-1; TRBD1 matches at 10 bases. J was trimmed by 5 bases and V by 2 bases; bases with no gene match: 6. The CDR3 has 15 amino acids. Germline values: CDR1 SGHKS, CDR2 YYEKEE (reference sequence). The CDR3 nucleotides read TGTGCCAGCAGCTTCCTGGGGACAGGGGAAACTGAAGCTTTCTTT. It encodes CASSFLGTGETEAFF.

The chain couples TRBV18 to TRBJ2-5, with TRBD2 matching 14 bases. V shed 6 bases and J 5 bases; nucleotides not matched to a gene: 5. The germline CDR1 and CDR2 sequences are KGHSH and LQKENI. This CDR3 comprises 15 residues. The CDR3 DNA reads TGTGCCAGCTCGGGGGGACTAGCGGGAGAGGAGACCCAGTACTTC. Protein sequence: CASSGGLAGEETQYF.

This chain links TRBV20-1 with TRBJ2-5; weak D call: TRBD2 (5 bases). The V end was cut by 3 bases, the J end by 2 bases, with 7 bases between. This CDR3 is 12 amino acids long. The germline V gene has CDR1 DFQATT and CDR2 SNEGSKA (reference sequence). CDR3 in DNA: TGCAGTGCTAGCGGACTTCAAGAGACCCAGTACTTC. Translating it yields CSASGLQETQYF.

In its sample, this clonotype was seen a few times. The V and J genes are TRBV11-1 and TRBJ2-3, with TRBD2 matching over 10 bases. The germline V gene encodes CDR1 SGHAT and CDR2 FQDESV (reference sequence). V dropped 1 base and J dropped 0; count of bases not matched to a gene: 7. The CDR3 has 18 residues. CDR3 sequence: CASSLGSGRAGSTDTQYF. CDR3 DNA: TGTGCCAGCAGCTTAGGCAGCGGGAGGGCCGGTAGCACAGATACGCAGTATTTT.

This clonotype showed up many times. The chain employs TRBV12-3 or TRBV12-4 and TRBJ2-5; no firm D call. V shed 6 bases and J shed 4 bases, with 6 bases lying between them. The CDR3 sequence is 11 residues long. The CDR3 region has the DNA TGTGCCAGCAGCCAAAGAGAGACCCAGTACTTC. Translating gives CASSQRETQYF.

The rearrangement joins TRBV20-1 to TRBJ2-1; unclear D gene. V was cut by 6 bases and J by 4 bases, with 16 bases left in between. The CDR3 spans 14 residues. Germline V CDR1 and CDR2: DFQATT, SNEGSKA (reference sequence). The chain's CDR3 is CSAKWVADYNEQFF. In DNA form, the CDR3 reads TGCAGTGCGAAGTGGGTAGCCGATTACAATGAGCAGTTCTTC.

V gene TRBV7-2 combines with J gene TRBJ2-1; the match to TRBD2 covers 7 bases. The CDR3 spans 15 residues. The V gene end was trimmed by 4 bases and the J gene end by 3 bases; junction bases not matched to a gene: 6. Germline values: CDR1 SGHTA, CDR2 FQGNSA. CDR3 in amino acids: CASSSWGGVYNEQFF. Written as DNA, the CDR3 is TGTGCCAGCAGCTCTTGGGGGGGAGTCTACAATGAGCAGTTCTTC. Together with reference TRBV7-2 and TRBJ2-1, the CDR3 gives the full variable domain: GAGVSQSPSNKVTEKGKDVELRCDPISGHTALYWYRQSLGQGLEFLIYFQGNSAPDKSGLPSDRFSAERTGGSVSTLTIQRTQQEDSAVYLCASSSWGGVYNEQFFGPGTRLTVL.

Ten or more counts support this clonotype. This rearrangement joins TRBV7-2 to TRBJ1-1; D is unresolved. This CDR3 has 16 amino acids. Germline V CDR1 and CDR2: SGHTA, FQGNSA. V lost 0 bases and J 4 bases, leaving 15 bases between the germline ends. In DNA, the CDR3 is TGTGCCAGCAGCTTAGCGCGTCAGTTTTTGGGCACTGAAGCTTTCTTT. This codes for CASSLARQFLGTEAFF.

This clonotype was recorded at least ten times. V usage is TRBV6-5 and J usage is TRBJ1-1; the D is unclear. Germline assignment: CDR1 MNHEY and CDR2 SVGAGI. CDR3 size: 15 residues. Trimming left V 0 bases short and J 0 bases short, with 8 bases between. The DNA for the CDR3 is TGTGCCAGCAGTTACTCCGGGGTCATGAACACTGAAGCTTTCTTT. Protein sequence: CASSYSGVMNTEAFF.

The chain joins TRBV7-2 to TRBJ1-4, with TRBD1 matching over 7 bases. The CDR3 runs 15 residues. Germline V gives CDR1 SGHTA, CDR2 FQGNSA. The V and J ends lost 5 bases and 4 bases, in that order; junction bases with no gene match: 7. The CDR3 DNA is TGTGCCAGCAGCCTCCGACAGGGAGATAATGAAAAACTGTTTTTT. As protein: CASSLRQGDNEKLFF.

This chain connects TRBV7-2 to TRBJ2-3, with 7 bases matching TRBD2. Trimming cost V 4 bases and J 4 bases; bases outside gene matches: 14. Germline V lookup: CDR1 SGHTA, CDR2 FQGNSA. The CDR3 runs to 17 residues. The chain's CDR3 is CASSSQGRGSWADTQYF. The CDR3 DNA is TGTGCCAGCAGCTCCCAAGGGCGCGGGAGTTGGGCAGATACGCAGTATTTT.

This chain connects TRBV7-6 to TRBJ2-7, with D possibly being TRBD2 (6 bases). The CDR3 has 16 amino acids. Germline V CDR1 and CDR2: SGHVS, FNYEAQ. V lost 1 base and J lost 6, with 19 bases in between. Here the CDR3 reads CASSLVYAGGAGEQYF. The DNA of the CDR3 is TGTGCCAGCAGCTTAGTATATGCTGGGGGAGCGGGCGAGCAGTACTTC.

This clonotype came up a few times. This chain connects TRBV5-1 to TRBJ2-7; D is possibly TRBD2 (7 bases). Germline-derived CDR1 and CDR2 are SGHRS and YFSETQ. The ends were cut back, 4 bases at V and 2 bases at J, with 19 bases in the middle. CDR3 size: 16 residues. The CDR3 region has the DNA TGCGCCAGCAGCCGGGGCTGGGGGGGCGAACCCTACGAGCAGTACTTC. This sequence encodes CASSRGWGGEPYEQYF.

The rearrangement links TRBV6-5 to TRBJ2-3; tentative D call: TRBD1 (5 bases). There are 14 residues in the CDR3. The germline V and J ends were trimmed by 3 bases and 5 bases, with 12 bases remaining between them. Germline values: CDR1 MNHEY, CDR2 SVGAGI. CDR3 in DNA: TGTGCCAGCAGTTATCAGGGCTTGGGAGATACGCAGTATTTT. Translating it yields CASSYQGLGDTQYF.

J is TRBJ2-3 and V is TRBV27; TRBD1 matches at 7 bases. The germline V gene has CDR1 MNHEY and CDR2 SMNVEV (reference sequence). The V gene end was trimmed by 6 bases and the J gene end by 11 bases; junction bases not matched to a gene: 8. The CDR3 is made up of 12 amino acids. The CDR3 bases are TGTGCCAGCAGCAGACAGGGATTGGTGCAGTATTTT. Amino acid sequence: CASSRQGLVQYF.

The table lists this clonotype with a few counts. J is TRBJ2-1 and V is TRBV2; D not certain. The CDR3 totals 13 residues. The V end was cut by 8 bases, the J end by 1 base, with 9 bases between. Germline CDR1 is SNHLY and CDR2 is FYNNEI. This chain's CDR3 is CASATPSYNEQFF. Here the CDR3 DNA reads TGTGCCAGCGCAACCCCTTCCTACAATGAGCAGTTCTTC.

V and J are TRBV24-1 and TRBJ2-7; D is unclear. Germline V gene sequence: CDR1 KGHDR, CDR2 SFDVKD. The ends were cut back, 5 bases at V and 6 bases at J, with 16 bases in the middle. This CDR3 comprises 14 residues. The CDR3 region has the DNA TGTGCCACCAGTGGTCCCCGAACAACTCTCGAGCAGTACTTC. It specifies CATSGPRTTLEQYF.